This TCR beta chain came from a study of beta chain features in type 1 diabetes. Study details: Patients were similar to healthy donors in age and gender (as well as in cell yields). Findings of the study overall: There was a moderate but significant shortening of TCRB CDR3s in all four CD4+ subsets of Type 1 diabetes patients. The influence of HLA type on TCRB rearrangement stayed undetermined.

The CDR3 covers 15 residues. Germline V gene lookup returns CDR1 SGDLS and CDR2 YYNGEE. The germline V and J ends were trimmed by 0 bases and 5 bases, with 14 bases remaining between them. Expressed TCRB transcripts were sequenced because the entire RNA isolate underwent reverse transcription. Here immunoSEQ multiplex PCR was the method, and the copy in TCRdb shows in-frame clones only, minus some. The table has about 370,000 clones, around a tenth seen once. A word on this clone: Its antigen is unknown.

About 120 mL of blood, on average, came from one heparinised draw per donor. Sequenced input: central memory CD4+ T cells from blood. The chain carries TRBV9 and TRBJ2-5; D tentatively reads TRBD1 or TRBD2 (5 bases each). The clonotype was recovered from a man in his thirties or forties with type 1 diabetes. CDR3 sequence: CASSVGSGTGETQYF. In DNA, the CDR3 is TGTGCCAGCAGCGTAGGGTCCGGGACGGGGGAGACCCAGTACTTC.